A selection of T cell receptor beta chains follows, all from one sample in a study of monozygotic twins with inflammatory bowel disease. One entry per CDR3 protein, without DNA, is what TCRdb gives after re-calling the 5' RACE reads. The sample is made up of approximately 400,000 distinct CDR3 sequences, and the top ten hold around 2.5% of it. The sample taken for sequencing was blood. The receptors shown here come from a human donor with ulcerative colitis or Crohn's disease, or a healthy co-twin of an affected twin (not recorded which). Each CDR3 is given with its conserved first and last residue. Fields, in order: J gene, V gene, CDR3 protein.

TRBJ2-3 | TRBV15 | CATSRVQGRQGTTDTQYF
TRBJ1-1 | TRBV19 | CASSITAGAEAFF
TRBJ1-5 | TRBV20-1 | CSARGDSANQPQRF
TRBJ2-5 | TRBV10-2 | CASSESESGREETQYF
TRBJ1-6 | TRBV6-1 | CASSEDGDWGSPLHF
TRBJ2-6 | TRBV9 | CASRPGYGANVLTF
TRBJ2-1 | TRBV11-1 | CASSPRNLRQGLSYNEQFF
TRBJ2-2 | TRBV3-1 | CASRRTSGELFF
TRBJ1-2 | TRBV24-1 | CASPGAGAKTF
TRBJ2-3 | TRBV5-1 | CASSFWGASTDTQYF
TRBJ1-5 | TRBV6-1 | CASSEVASQPQHF
TRBJ2-7 | TRBV29-1 | CSVLTGTGGAEQYF
TRBJ1-1 | TRBV27 | CASSVTPLNTEAFF
TRBJ2-2 | TRBV20-1 | CSARIAGAKNTGELFF
TRBJ1-1 | TRBV4-1 | CASSQGGRENTEAFF
TRBJ2-7 | TRBV12-3/TRBV12-4 | CASSTRIYEQYF
TRBJ1-1 | TRBV5-5 | CASSLDVGLNTEAFF
TRBJ2-5 | TRBV10-3 | CAISDSGGRGETQYF
TRBJ1-1 | TRBV29-1 | CSVGGRGSRNTEAFF
TRBJ1-2 | TRBV3-1 | CASSQDKLGSRNYGYTF
TRBJ2-7 | TRBV12-3/TRBV12-4 | CASRNSGGSEQYF
TRBJ2-6 | TRBV3-1 | CASSQPGANVLTF
TRBJ2-6 | TRBV6-2/TRBV6-3 | CASSIQGVTGANVLTF
TRBJ2-7 | TRBV9 | CASADGTGTYEQYF
TRBJ1-1 | TRBV27 | CASSLRAPNTEAFF
TRBJ2-3 | TRBV18 | CASSPPSRTDTQYF
TRBJ2-1 | TRBV6-1 | CASRDTRSPNNEQFF
TRBJ2-5 | TRBV7-2 | CASRLTPGETQYF
TRBJ2-3 | TRBV7-7 | CASSLGAGRTDTQYF
TRBJ1-2 | TRBV6-6 | CASSYGARGYTF
TRBJ2-3 | TRBV30 | CAWSGGQGRNTQYF
TRBJ2-1 | TRBV15 | CTTSREGGTYNEQFF
TRBJ1-4 | TRBV29-1 | CSVEDGTNEKLFF
TRBJ2-3 | TRBV7-9 | CASSQQGQLTDTQYF
TRBJ2-7 | TRBV7-9 | CASTESEARGQYF
TRBJ1-3 | TRBV11-3 | CASSLGHSGNTIYF
TRBJ2-2 | TRBV4-3 | CASSQGRTAYTGELFF
TRBJ2-1 | TRBV12-3/TRBV12-4 | CASSFLGYNEQFF
TRBJ2-5 | TRBV5-1 | CASSPWGGRNEETQYF
TRBJ2-2 | TRBV29-1 | CSVDKKNTGELFF
TRBJ1-3 | TRBV5-1 | CASSLEGASSGNTIYF
TRBJ2-1 | TRBV20-1 | CSARTSGATSYNEQFF
TRBJ1-5 | TRBV27 | CASSLSNTNQPQHF
TRBJ1-1 | TRBV12-3/TRBV12-4 | CASSLAGGVTEAFF
TRBJ2-1 | TRBV7-9 | CASTLSSAGEQFF
TRBJ2-5 | TRBV24-1 | CATSEMTSGKETQYF
TRBJ2-1 | TRBV7-2 | CASSLVPRADQFF
TRBJ1-2 | TRBV7-6 | CASSFGQGPNYGYTF
TRBJ2-7 | TRBV27 | CASSPHEGAFYEQYF
TRBJ2-5 | TRBV11-2 | CASSLTSQETQYF